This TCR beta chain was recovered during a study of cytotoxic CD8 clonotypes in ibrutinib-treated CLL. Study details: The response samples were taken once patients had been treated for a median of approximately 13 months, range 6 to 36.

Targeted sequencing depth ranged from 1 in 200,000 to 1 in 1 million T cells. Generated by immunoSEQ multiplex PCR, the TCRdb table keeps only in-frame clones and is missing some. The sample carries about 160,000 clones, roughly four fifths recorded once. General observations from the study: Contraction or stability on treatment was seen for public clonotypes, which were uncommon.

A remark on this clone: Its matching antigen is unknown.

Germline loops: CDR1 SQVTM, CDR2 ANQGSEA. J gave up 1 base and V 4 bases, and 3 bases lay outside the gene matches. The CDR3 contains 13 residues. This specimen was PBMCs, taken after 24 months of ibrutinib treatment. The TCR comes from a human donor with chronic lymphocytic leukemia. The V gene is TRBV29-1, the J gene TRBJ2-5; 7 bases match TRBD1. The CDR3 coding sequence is TGCAGCGTTGTCCGGACAGGCCAAGAGACCCAGTACTTC. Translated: CSVVRTGQETQYF.